The table lists the clone carrying this T cell receptor beta chain with a few counts. The sample originates from a study of blood T cell repertoires in COVID-19. Study summary: Acute-phase and convalescent COVID-19 samples originated in the United States, Italy and Spain. Sources were T cells, B-cell-depleted T cells, or PBMCs; the material itself was cDNA or gDNA.

In the source study's methods: Using reference gene primer amplification, nucleated cell counts were estimated. TCRdb keeps only in-frame clones here, not all; method: immunoSEQ multiplex PCR. V, J and clone size reflect that table, while D and trimming were determined from the DNA. The sample shows 90,000 or so clones, about 79% of them seen only once. V was pared by 4 bases and J by 8 bases, with 15 bases between. CDR3 length: 14 amino acids. CDR1 SGHTS and CDR2 YDEGEE come from the germline V gene. The chain joins TRBV5-8 to TRBJ1-4; tentatively, D is TRBD1 (6 bases). The sequence was collected from a man between 60 and 70 years old with acute or convalescent COVID-19. The sequenced sample consisted of peripheral blood. The CDR3 DNA reads as TGTGCCAGCAGCAGAACCGGGACATCCGAAAAACTGTTTTTT. This gives the protein CASSRTGTSEKLFF. The full variable domain, in which reference TRBV5-8 and TRBJ1-4 provide the parts outside the CDR3, is EAGVTQSPTHLIKTRGQQATLRCSPISGHTSVYWYQQALGLGLQFLLWYDEGEERNRGNFPPRFSGRQFPNYSSELNVNALELEDSALYLCASSRTGTSEKLFFGSGTQLSVL.